The source of this TCR beta chain is a study of T-cell memory formation after mild COVID-19. Each CDR3 protein is one row after TCRdb ran MiXCR on the 5' RACE reads. The table includes 150,000 to 200,000 distinct CDR3 sequences, approximately 13% detected once. Germline-derived CDR1 and CDR2 are SGHTA and FQGTGA. Between the trimmed V and J ends, which lost 8 bases and 7 bases, there was a span of 20 bases. The CDR3 contains 15 residues. The genes are TRBV7-3 and TRBJ2-2; weak D call: TRBD2 (6 bases). The TCR comes from a young man who had mild COVID-19 (a few samples of this study predate the infection). Cell type and time point are not known. Sequencing input: PBMCs or a T cell subset sorted from them (not recorded which). The CDR3 protein is CASSIIGGYVGELFF. The CDR3 DNA is TGTGCCAGCTCCATCATTGGGGGGTACGTCGGGGAGCTGTTTTTT.